These 31 T cell receptor beta chains came from one sample sequenced in a study of CD8 T cells in ankylosing spondylitis. MiXCR was run by TCRdb on the 5' RACE reads, yielding one entry per CDR3 protein. The sample includes roughly 250,000 distinct CDR3 sequences, 8% to 11% seen only once; the top ten take less than 3%. What was sequenced was blood, either unsorted or a sorted T cell fraction (not recorded which). The receptors come from a male donor with ankylosing spondylitis or in good health (not recorded which).

This clonotype was observed many times. The J gene is TRBJ2-7, the V gene TRBV5-1; D ambiguous. The germline V gene encodes CDR1 SGHRS and CDR2 YFSETQ. CDR3 length: 13 residues. Trimming removed 4 bases from V and 2 bases from J, with 10 bases in between. This CDR3 is CASSPYGPYEQYF. In nucleotides, the CDR3 is TGCGCCAGCAGCCCCTATGGTCCCTACGAGCAGTACTTC. The full variable domain, its missing parts supplied by reference TRBV5-1 and TRBJ2-7, is KAGVTQTPRYLIKTRGQQVTLSCSPISGHRSVSWYQQTPGQGLQFLFEYFSETQRNKGNFPGRFSGRQFSNSRSEMNVSTLELGDSALYLCASSPYGPYEQYFGPGTRLTVT.

The chain employs TRBV20-1 and TRBJ1-1, with D hard to call. Looked up from germline, CDR1 is DFQATT and CDR2 is SNEGSKA (reference sequence). V shed 3 bases and J shed 6 bases, with 17 bases lying between them. CDR3 size: 14 residues. The CDR3 is CSASLKRVFAEAFF. The DNA of the CDR3 is TGCAGTGCTAGCCTCAAAAGGGTTTTCGCTGAAGCTTTCTTT.

This clonotype showed up just a few times. V is TRBV6-2 or TRBV6-3 and J is TRBJ2-7; TRBD1 aligns across 7 bases. This CDR3 comprises 15 residues. Germline CDR1 and CDR2: MNHEY and SVGEGT. V shed 0 bases, J shed 0 bases, and the junction held 2 bases outside the gene matches. The CDR3 DNA reads TGTGCCAGCAGTTACTCAAGGGACAGCTCCTACGAGCAGTACTTC. It codes for CASSYSRDSSYEQYF.

In this sample, this clonotype turned up a few times. The chain has TRBV7-2 and TRBJ2-5; the match to TRBD2 covers 7 bases. Germline CDR1 is SGHTA and CDR2 is FQGNSA. The CDR3 is 14 residues long. Unmatched junction bases numbered 4, after V lost 1 base and J lost 5 bases. The CDR3 DNA reads TGTGCCAGCAGCTTAGGTTGGGGAGGGGAGACCCAGTACTTC. Its protein product is CASSLGWGGETQYF. Variable domain in full (rest from reference TRBV7-2 and TRBJ2-5): GAGVSQSPSNKVTEKGKDVELRCDPISGHTALYWYRQSLGQGLEFLIYFQGNSAPDKSGLPSDRFSAERTGGSVSTLTIQRTQQEDSAVYLCASSLGWGGETQYFGPGTRLLVL.

This chain links TRBV19 with TRBJ2-5, with 12 bases lining up with TRBD2. CDR3 length equals 15 residues. Germline CDR1 is LNHDA and CDR2 is SQIVND (reference sequence). V gave up 7 bases and J gave up 1 base; unmatched junction bases: 4. The CDR3 DNA follows: TGTGCCAGTAAGCAGACTAGCGGGAGCCAAGAGACCCAGTACTTC. Its translation: CASKQTSGSQETQYF.

This clonotype was counted many times. V gene TRBV5-1 combines with J gene TRBJ1-1; D not resolved. The CDR3 is 13 residues long. Trimming took 1 base from V and 1 from J, leaving 5 bases between them. Per germline, CDR1 SGHRS and CDR2 YFSETQ. The CDR3 coding sequence is TGCGCCAGCAGCTTGTGGGAGAACACTGAAGCTTTCTTT. Residues: CASSLWENTEAFF.

Ten or more counts support this clonotype. This sequence joins TRBV4-2 and TRBJ2-3, with D possibly being TRBD1 or TRBD2 (5 bases each). Germline lookup yields CDR1 LGHNA and CDR2 YNFKEQ. Trimming left V 7 bases short and J 1 base short, with 21 bases between. This CDR3 is 17 amino acids long. As DNA, the CDR3 is TGTGCCAGCACCGAGTTTGCCGGGGCCCTAGGCACAGATACGCAGTATTTT. Its protein product is CASTEFAGALGTDTQYF.

This clonotype was picked up many times. This chain joins TRBV20-1 and TRBJ2-2; 7 nucleotides agree with TRBD1. The CDR3 is 16 amino acids. CDR1 is DFQATT and CDR2 is SNEGSKA in the germline V gene (reference sequence). Trimming at V came to 7 bases and at J to 0 bases, leaving 11 bases not matched to a gene. CDR3 amino acids: CSEITDRVANTGELFF. The CDR3 DNA is TGCAGTGAGATTACCGACAGGGTGGCGAACACCGGGGAGCTGTTTTTT.

Regarding this clonotype: This may be a read error, as it is one base from a much larger clone. The chain employs TRBV6-5 and TRBJ1-2, with D possibly being TRBD1 (6 bases). Germline V gene sequence: CDR1 MNHEY, CDR2 SVGAGI. CDR3 size: 12 residues. The CDR3 loop reads CTSSQGGNGYTF. The CDR3 DNA sequence: TGTACCAGCAGCCAAGGGGGTAATGGCTACACCTTC.

The chain has TRBV23-1 and TRBJ1-5; D remains ambiguous. Being an ORF, TRBV23-1 has a function that is uncertain. V lost 11 bases to trimming and J lost 9 bases, with 5 bases between them. CDR3 length: 8 residues. CDR3 sequence reads: CAGWPQHF. CDR3 bases: TGCGCCGGTTGGCCCCAGCATTTT.

This clonotype was observed at least ten times. The rearrangement joins TRBV3-1 to TRBJ2-1, with TRBD2 matching over 7 bases. The germline V gene encodes CDR1 LGHDT and CDR2 YNNKEL (reference sequence). The J segment lost 4 bases and the V segment lost 2 bases, leaving 5 bases of the junction unmatched. The CDR3 length is 15 residues. The CDR3 spells CASSQPGLSYNEQFF. The CDR3 bases are TGTGCCAGCAGCCAACCGGGACTATCTTACAATGAGCAGTTCTTC.

Ten or more counts support this clonotype. The rearrangement links TRBV4-1 to TRBJ1-6, with 7 nucleotides matching TRBD1. The CDR3 consists of 18 residues. V lost 1 base and J lost 7; bases outside the gene matches: 13. CDR1 is MGHRA and CDR2 is YSYEKL in the germline V gene. The CDR3 bases are TGCGCCAGCAGCCAAGGTATGGGGGCGGGACAGAAGAATTCACCCCTCCACTTT. Translating gives CASSQGMGAGQKNSPLHF.

This clonotype appeared once. V gene TRBV11-2 combines with J gene TRBJ2-5, with unresolved D. CDR3 size: 14 residues. V lost 0 bases and J 7 bases, leaving 12 bases between the germline ends. The V gene's germline CDR1 is SGHAT and CDR2 FQNNGV. The CDR3 reads CASSLDWASGTQYF. The CDR3 coding sequence is TGTGCCAGCAGCTTAGATTGGGCTAGTGGGACCCAGTACTTC.

In this sample, this clonotype turned up many times. The chain is built from TRBV5-1 and TRBJ2-5; D is possibly TRBD1 (6 bases). The CDR3 runs 13 residues. Germline V CDR1 and CDR2: SGHRS, YFSETQ. V was shortened by 1 base and J by 4 bases, with 8 bases between the two germline ends. The DNA of the CDR3 is TGCGCCAGCAGCTTGTTCAGGGGAGAGACCCAGTACTTC. It translates to CASSLFRGETQYF.

This clonotype showed up many times. The rearrangement links TRBV20-1 to TRBJ1-5; D perhaps matches TRBD1 (5 bases). This CDR3 is built from 15 residues. V was shortened by 5 bases and J by 0 bases, with 14 bases between the two germline ends. Looked up from germline, CDR1 is DFQATT and CDR2 is SNEGSKA (reference sequence). The DNA for the CDR3 is TGCAGTGCTCTCTTGCCGGGGGATAGCAATCAGCCCCAGCATTTT. The encoded protein is CSALLPGDSNQPQHF.

The chain combines TRBV5-1 with TRBJ2-7; TRBD2 is a possible D gene (6 bases). The CDR3 has 14 amino acids. Per germline, CDR1 SGHRS and CDR2 YFSETQ. The germline V and J ends were trimmed by 1 base and 3 bases, with 11 bases remaining between them. In DNA form, the CDR3 reads TGCGCCAGCAGCTTGAATGCGGGAAACTACGAGCAGTACTTC. This sequence encodes CASSLNAGNYEQYF.

This clonotype was observed at least ten times. V and J are TRBV25-1 and TRBJ2-1; TRBD2 aligns across 10 bases. Germline V CDR1 and CDR2: MGHDK, SYGVNS. Trimming at V came to 3 bases and at J to 4 bases, leaving 21 bases not matched to a gene. The CDR3 has 21 amino acids. CDR3 in DNA: TGTGCCAGCAGTGAGAGGATCGTGGACGAGCGGGGGGGCCCTTCGTACAATGAGCAGTTCTTC. Its translation: CASSERIVDERGGPSYNEQFF.

The sample holds many counts of this clonotype. The V and J genes are TRBV7-9 and TRBJ1-2; D gene uncertain. The CDR3 length is 15 residues. V was cut by 1 base and J by 4 bases, with 13 bases left in between. Germline loops: CDR1 SEHNR, CDR2 FQNEAQ (reference sequence). For the CDR3, the DNA is TGTGCCAGCAGCTTAGGAGACGCAGCTATCTATGGCTACACCTTC. Amino acids: CASSLGDAAIYGYTF.

This clonotype has ten or more counts. The rearrangement joins TRBV10-3 to TRBJ2-3; 8 bases agree with TRBD2. CDR1 is ENHRY and CDR2 is SYGVKD in the germline V gene. Trimming removed 1 base from V and 2 bases from J; junction bases left unmatched: 5. CDR3 length: 16 residues. The DNA of the CDR3 is TGTGCCATCAGTGAGTTTAGCGGGGAGGTCACAGATACGCAGTATTTT. Its translation: CAISEFSGEVTDTQYF.

The genes are TRBV12-3 or TRBV12-4 and TRBJ2-3, with 12 positions matching TRBD2. V lost 6 bases, J lost 4 bases, and 5 bases stayed unmatched. The length of the CDR3 is 15 residues. CDR3 DNA sequence: TGTGCCAGCAGACGGACTAGCGGGGAGCCAGATACGCAGTATTTT. Residues: CASRRTSGEPDTQYF.

In its sample, this clonotype was seen many times. The genes are TRBV10-3 and TRBJ2-2; possible D gene TRBD2, 6 bases. With 0 bases removed from V and 6 bases from J, the gap between germline ends came to 8 bases. This CDR3 has 14 residues. The germline gives CDR1 ENHRY, CDR2 SYGVKD. The CDR3 is CAISESTGAGELFF. The CDR3 bases are TGTGCCATCAGTGAGTCAACGGGGGCCGGGGAGCTGTTTTTT.

This clonotype was detected a few times. The chain employs TRBV11-3 and TRBJ2-7, with D uncertain. Germline CDR1 and CDR2: SGHNT and YENEEA. The CDR3 loop spans 12 amino acids. Trimming stripped 4 bases from V and 6 bases from J, with 10 bases between. CDR3 nucleotides: TGTGCCAGCAGCTCGGAAACCGGCGAGCAGTACTTC. It is translated as CASSSETGEQYF.

The gene calls are TRBV7-9 and TRBJ2-3; D is uncertain. Per germline, CDR1 SEHNR and CDR2 FQNEAQ (reference sequence). The V end was cut by 0 bases, the J end by 0 bases, with 7 bases between. This CDR3 is built from 15 residues. CDR3 nucleotide sequence: TGTGCCAGCAGCTTAGCGCTAAGGAGCACAGATACGCAGTATTTT. This encodes CASSLALRSTDTQYF.

The genes are TRBV29-1 and TRBJ1-2; D remains ambiguous. The CDR3 totals 12 residues. Germline CDR1 reads SQVTM; CDR2 reads ANQGSEA. V was shortened by 2 bases and J by 1 base, with 5 bases between the two germline ends. The CDR3 is CSVEQINYGYTF. The CDR3, as DNA: TGCAGCGTTGAACAGATTAACTATGGCTACACCTTC.

The V gene is TRBV19, the J gene TRBJ1-1; 10 bases map to TRBD1. Looked up from germline, CDR1 is LNHDA and CDR2 is SQIVND (reference sequence). This CDR3 comprises 13 residues. V lost 1 base to trimming and J lost 9 bases; unmatched junction nucleotides: 2. The CDR3 DNA is TGTGCCAGTAGTATAGGTGACAGGGGGCAAGCTTTCTTT. Translated, it gives CASSIGDRGQAFF.

This clonotype showed up just a few times. Since a much larger clone is just one base distant, this may be a read error. The chain uses TRBV12-3 or TRBV12-4 and TRBJ1-5; D perhaps matches TRBD1 (6 bases). The CDR3 extends over 15 amino acids. The CDR3 is CTSSREGGSNQPQHF. DNA of the CDR3: TGTACCAGCAGCCGAGAGGGGGGATCCAATCAGCCCCAGCATTTT.

This clonotype was counted between two and nine times. This chain uses TRBV7-2 with TRBJ2-1; 9 positions match TRBD2. Trimming at V came to 4 bases and at J to 15 bases, leaving 10 bases not matched to a gene. CDR3 length: 13 amino acids. CDR1 SGHTA and CDR2 FQGNSA come from the germline V gene. The CDR3 bases are TGTGCCAGCAGCTCGAATATAGCGGGGGATAGGTTCTTC. It yields the protein CASSSNIAGDRFF.

This clonotype was picked up many times. J is TRBJ2-2 and V is TRBV6-1; TRBD1 is a possible D gene (5 bases). Between the trimmed V and J ends, which lost 8 bases and 2 bases, there was a span of 9 bases. Germline CDR1 MNHNS, CDR2 SASEGT. This CDR3 contains 13 residues. The CDR3 coding sequence is TGTGCCAGCGAAAGGGGTAACACCGGGGAGCTGTTTTTT. Translating it yields CASERGNTGELFF.

The table lists this clonotype with many counts. The chain employs TRBV21-1 and TRBJ1-5. TRBV21-1 is annotated as a pseudogene. CDR3 length: 15 amino acids. CDR3 region: CASNTTIGPDQPQHF. DNA for the CDR3: TGTGCCAGCAATACAACCATCGGGCCGGATCAGCCCCAGCATTTT.

This chain uses TRBV6-1 with TRBJ1-6; a weak D match, TRBD1 (5 bases). Germline values: CDR1 MNHNS, CDR2 SASEGT. Trimming stripped 8 bases from V and 1 base from J, with 15 bases between. The CDR3 is made up of 16 amino acids. CDR3 in DNA: TGTGCCAGCGGAGAGACAGTTGAGTCCTATAATTCACCCCTCCACTTT. This gives the protein CASGETVESYNSPLHF.

Many counts were recorded for this clonotype. CDR3 bases: TGTGCCAGCAGTTTAGGGGTCGACAGGGCGGGACCTAATGAAAAACTGTTTTTT. It encodes CASSLGVDRAGPNEKLFF. The rearrangement uses TRBV12-3 or TRBV12-4 and TRBJ1-4, with TRBD1 matching 7 bases. CDR3 length equals 18 residues. Trimming at V came to 1 base and at J to 3 bases, leaving 11 bases not matched to a gene.